Given below is one TCR beta chain in context. This sample stems from a study of blood T cell repertoires in COVID-19. Overall study context: Samples taken during acute and convalescent COVID-19 were collected in the United States, Italy and Spain. PBMCs, B-cell-depleted T cells, or T cells were the source of the cDNA or gDNA that made up the material.

This table comes from immunoSEQ multiplex PCR, and its TCRdb copy is limited to in-frame clones, with some not included. The sample has around 300,000 clones, around 90% seen once. Trimming cost V 4 bases and J 0 bases; bases outside gene matches: 5. The CDR3 runs to 15 residues. Germline loops: CDR1 MGHRA, CDR2 YSYEKL. Sample: peripheral blood. The chain combines TRBV4-1 with TRBJ1-2; TRBD1 matches at 7 bases. This sequence was found in a woman in her 30s with COVID-19, enrolled during active disease. The CDR3 here is CASSPRQGANYGYTF. CDR3 DNA sequence: TGCGCCAGCAGCCCCCGACAGGGAGCTAACTATGGCTACACCTTC.